This entry lists 17 T cell receptor beta chains sequenced from one sample in a study of T cells in Graves' hyperthyroidism and ophthalmopathy. Amplified TCR beta CDR3 regions derived from RNA transcripts. A set of HTBI primers served as the primers for a first-round RT-PCR of the TCR CDR3. TCRdb recomputed calls from the multiplex PCR reads with MiXCR, one row per CDR3 protein. The table records over 650,000 distinct CDR3 sequences, just under 45% of them present only once. Sequenced: peripheral blood or thyroid tissue (not recorded which). The receptors here all came from an adult man with Graves' disease, either hyperthyroidism or ophthalmopathy (not recorded which).

The chain joins TRBV20-1 to TRBJ2-3; 14 bases align to TRBD2. Trimming cost V 0 bases and J 6 bases; bases outside gene matches: 11. There are 18 residues in the CDR3. Germline V gene data show CDR1 as DFQATT and CDR2 as SNEGSKA (reference sequence). The CDR3 region is CSARDPRGTSGRGDTQYF. CDR3 DNA sequence: TGCAGTGCTAGAGATCCTCGCGGGACTAGCGGGAGAGGGGATACGCAGTATTTT.

This clonotype has at least ten counts. The CDR3 protein is CASSRTGTDYGYTF. CDR3 sequence (DNA): TGCGCCAGCAGCCGGACCGGGACGGACTATGGCTACACCTTC. The chain couples TRBV5-1 to TRBJ1-2; a possible D gene is TRBD1 (5 bases). V was trimmed by 4 bases and J by 3 bases, leaving 13 bases between them. Germline CDR1 and CDR2: SGHRS and YFSETQ. The CDR3 totals 14 residues.

This clonotype was seen many times. The rearrangement joins TRBV25-1 to TRBJ2-5; possible D gene TRBD2, 5 bases. CDR1 and CDR2 (germline): MGHDK, SYGVNS. V was shortened by 4 bases and J by 5 bases, with 17 bases between the two germline ends. This CDR3 has 15 residues. CDR3 in DNA: TGTGCCAGCAGTGGGGGAGACCGATTTGTCGAGACCCAGTACTTC. This translates into CASSGGDRFVETQYF.

With respect to this clonotype: No conserved phenylalanine or tryptophan ends this CDR3, so it is likely a read error. It is unclear where the CDR3 begins or ends on the DNA, so no DNA is shown, and the CDR3 is as TCRdb lists it. V usage is TRBV2 and J usage is TRBJ1-6; TRBD1, the D gene given by the table, was not confirmed from the DNA. 9 amino acids form the CDR3, both terminal residues included. Looked up from germline, CDR1 is SNHLY and CDR2 is FYNNEI. The CDR3 is CASSRRQGQ.

Regarding this clonotype: The junction and the germline gene differ at one end; a read error may be behind it. The chain joins TRBV5-1 to TRBJ2-5; 11 bases are shared with TRBD1. CDR1 is SGHRS and CDR2 is YFSETQ in the germline V gene. This CDR3 spans 15 amino acids. The CDR3 protein is CASSATGQGAETQYF. CDR3 nucleotides: TGTGCCAGCAGTGCTACCGGACAGGGGGCAGAGACCCAGTACTTC.

The chain is built from TRBV7-2 and TRBJ2-2; 9 bases map to TRBD2. In germline, CDR1 is SGHTA, CDR2 FQGNSA. CDR3 length equals 16 residues. Losses at the gene ends were 5 bases for V and 5 bases for J; bases not matched to a gene: 9. The CDR3 spells CASSQGRGGETGELFF. The CDR3 DNA follows: TGTGCCAGCAGCCAAGGGCGGGGGGGAGAGACCGGGGAGCTGTTTTTT.

The rearrangement links TRBV7-2 to TRBJ2-7; 7 nucleotides match TRBD2. The CDR3 runs 15 residues. The V segment lost 9 bases and the J segment 9 bases; nucleotides outside the gene matches: 20. CDR1 is SGHTA, CDR2 FQGNSA, per germline. The CDR3 region has the DNA TGTGCCAGTAGCCCGCGGGGACGGGGGGTGAGTGTGCAGTACTTC. This encodes CASSPRGRGVSVQYF.

The V call is TRBV12-3 or TRBV12-4, the J call TRBJ2-2, with no clear D. V was shortened by 5 bases and J by 2 bases, with 6 bases between the two germline ends. The CDR3 runs 13 residues. CDR3 sequence reads: CASSTRNTGELFF. The DNA of the CDR3 is TGTGCCAGCAGTACTCGCAACACCGGGGAGCTGTTTTTT.

V gene TRBV5-1 combines with J gene TRBJ2-7, with unresolved D. Trimming took 4 bases from V and 3 from J, leaving 14 bases between them. The CDR3 consists of 14 residues. Germline CDR1 is SGHRS and CDR2 is YFSETQ. In nucleotides, the CDR3 is TGCGCCAGCAGCCATCCGGACCGTCTCTACGAGCAGTACTTC. Amino acid sequence: CASSHPDRLYEQYF. Drawing the rest from reference TRBV5-1 and TRBJ2-7, the complete variable domain is KAGVTQTPRYLIKTRGQQVTLSCSPISGHRSVSWYQQTPGQGLQFLFEYFSETQRNKGNFPGRFSGRQFSNSRSEMNVSTLELGDSALYLCASSHPDRLYEQYFGPGTRLTVT.

This sequence joins TRBV2 and TRBJ1-2; 8 nucleotides line up with TRBD1. Germline trimming cut 5 bases from V and 5 bases from J; bases unmatched to any gene: 4. CDR1 SNHLY and CDR2 FYNNEI come from the germline V gene. This CDR3 comprises 13 residues. CDR3 DNA: TGTGCCAGCAGTTTTCGGACAGGGTATGGCTACACCTTC. It specifies CASSFRTGYGYTF. Variable domain in full (rest from reference TRBV2 and TRBJ1-2): EPEVTQTPSHQVTQMGQEVILRCVPISNHLYFYWYRQILGQKVEFLVSFYNNEISEKSEIFDDQFSVERPDGSNFTLKIRSTKLEDSAMYFCASSFRTGYGYTFGSGTRLTVV.

This clonotype was counted many times. The chain is built from TRBV2 and TRBJ1-5; D is unclear. The V gene's germline CDR1 is SNHLY and CDR2 FYNNEI. The CDR3 sequence is 14 residues long. Trimming cost V 4 bases and J 7 bases, with 14 bases left between them. The CDR3 coding sequence is TGTGCCAGCAGTGTATTTGTGGTGGGCCAGCCCCAGCATTTT. This gives the protein CASSVFVVGQPQHF.

The chain is built from TRBV29-1 and TRBJ2-6; D remains ambiguous. CDR1 and CDR2 from the germline V gene are SQVTM and ANQGSEA. Trimming stripped 7 bases from V and 1 base from J, with 20 bases between. CDR3 length equals 17 residues. CDR3 region: CSGLEGPIGSGANVLTF. The CDR3 DNA sequence: TGCAGCGGGTTAGAAGGACCGATCGGGTCTGGGGCCAACGTCCTGACTTTC.

With respect to this clonotype: A much larger clone is a single base away; this may be a read error. In this CDR3 the conserved last residue, phenylalanine or tryptophan, is missing, so a read error is likely. This sequence joins TRBV29-1 and TRBJ2-2; D unresolved. Looked up from germline, CDR1 is SQVTM and CDR2 is ANQGSEA. V lost 3 bases and J lost 4, with 6 bases in between. This CDR3 region has 12 residues. The CDR3 here is CSVDTVTGELFS. The CDR3, as DNA: TGCAGCGTTGACACTGTCACCGGGGAGCTGTTTTCT.

This clonotype was detected many times. This chain connects TRBV7-8 to TRBJ2-5, with D unclear. Germline CDR1 SGHVS, CDR2 FQNEAQ. The CDR3 is 11 amino acids. Trimming pared 8 bases from V and 5 bases from J, leaving 9 bases between. CDR3 in amino acids: CASGLGETQYF. CDR3 DNA: TGTGCCAGCGGCCTGGGCGAGACCCAGTACTTC.

For this clonotype: A junction end diverges from the germline sequence, so it may reflect a read error. The chain recombines TRBV2 with TRBJ1-1, with D possibly TRBD1 on 6 matching bases. CDR1 and CDR2 from the germline V gene are SNHLY and FYNNEI. The CDR3 loop spans 14 amino acids. CDR3 residues: CASSYVGGNTEASF. The CDR3 bases are TGTGCCAGCAGTTACGTAGGGGGGAACACTGAAGCTTCCTTT.

The V call is TRBV28, the J call TRBJ2-7; D remains ambiguous. Germline-derived CDR1 and CDR2 are MDHEN and SYDVKM. The CDR3 totals 14 residues. The ends were cut back, 3 bases at V and 0 bases at J, with 9 bases in the middle. CDR3 sequence: CASSFDGGSYEQYF. The CDR3 bases are TGTGCCAGCAGTTTCGACGGCGGCTCCTACGAGCAGTACTTC.

The rearrangement joins TRBV9 to TRBJ2-7, with 8 bases aligning to TRBD2. The V segment lost 4 bases and the J segment 0 bases; nucleotides outside the gene matches: 15. Germline V gene lookup returns CDR1 SGDLS and CDR2 YYNGEE. CDR3 length: 18 residues. The CDR3 here is CASSPIYREGGGSYEQYF. The CDR3 nucleotides read TGTGCCAGCAGCCCAATATACCGGGAGGGAGGGGGCTCCTACGAGCAGTACTTC.